This entry features one T cell receptor beta chain sequence. This clonotype was detected a few times. Its target antigen remains unknown. Base qualities are not recorded, but no much larger clone differs from it by a single base. The sample's treatment or condition label is to be understood as: in vitro stimulation with specific CMV peptide epitopes to enrich CMV-specific T cells. The data stem from a study of T cell repertoires in cytomegalovirus infection (dated 2019 in TCRdb). A note on the overall study: The peptide stimulations were aimed at well-studied HLA-B-restricted epitopes as well as recently identified HLA-C-restricted CMV epitopes, whose presentation resists viral immunomodulation. Donor HLA type was relevant to the analysis, as public TCR beta signatures indicated carriage of CMV infection together with the matching HLA type.

Sequenced on an Illumina HiSeq 1500. The public reads were reprocessed in TCRdb via fastp at Q25 and MiXCR, keeping in-frame beta chains. Rows matching on CDR3 protein sequence are summarized as one entry with the most common DNA and genes. This sample gives under 130,000 distinct CDR3 sequences in total; 42% of them show up just once. The ten largest clones represent roughly 70% of the sample. Paper-wide results and their limitations: The ex vivo response was dominated by HLA-C-restricted CMV-specific TCR beta clonotypes, which also provided the single most frequent clonotype in two of eight donors. Carriers of CMV infection plus the relevant HLA type were discriminated by the cumulative frequency of public TCR beta family members in the study cohort and in an independent 352-donor cohort.

This clonotype was obtained from a human donor in good health (CMV status not recorded). Some clones in this sample may be carry-over from other donors' samples. The sequencing here drew on CD8+ T cells from cultured PBMCs, taken from culture after CMV antigen stimulation.

The nucleotide sequence is TGTGCCAGCAGCTTCGGACAGGGCGGACAGCCCCAGCATTTT. This gives the protein CASSFGQGGQPQHF. The rearrangement combines TRBV7-8 with TRBJ1-5, and TRBD1 matches 8 of the central bases. CDR1 and CDR2, per the germline V gene, are SGHVS and FQNEAQ. Inclusive of the bounding cysteine and phenylalanine, the CDR3 is 14 residues long. The kept DNA is CDR3 alone, 42 bases in frame from the first base. Relative to germline, V is missing 3 bases and J is missing 7 bases, with 5 bases of the junction outside any gene match.